Each of the 18 T cell receptor beta chains below was sequenced from the same sample in a study of T cell responses to AZD1222 COVID-19 vaccine. Some clones are missing from TCRdb's copy, which holds only in-frame ones; the method was immunoSEQ multiplex PCR. The profile covers 75,000 to 85,000 clones, with around 90% appearing a single time and over 1.1% taken by the ten largest. The starting material was peripheral blood, obtained 28 days after the second AZD1222 dose. Source of these receptors: an adult who received the AZD1222 COVID-19 vaccine.

This sequence joins TRBV5-5 and TRBJ2-7, with TRBD2 matching over 7 bases. Germline CDR1 SGHKS, CDR2 YYEKEE (reference sequence). Trimming took 4 bases from V and 0 from J; bases not matched to a gene: 13. The CDR3 has 17 residues. This CDR3 is CASSLYGGETSSYEQYF. The CDR3, as DNA: TGTGCCAGCAGCCTCTATGGGGGGGAGACCTCCTCCTACGAGCAGTACTTC.

The rearrangement links TRBV10-2 to TRBJ1-5; 7 positions agree with TRBD1. The germline gives CDR1 WSHSY, CDR2 SAAADI. V gave up 5 bases and J gave up 0 bases; unmatched junction bases: 10. This CDR3 is 17 amino acids long. In DNA, the CDR3 is TGCGCCAGCAGTCTGACAGGGCGAGGGAATAGCAATCAGCCCCAGCATTTT. Protein: CASSLTGRGNSNQPQHF.

The chain is built from TRBV4-2 and TRBJ2-3; D is uncertain. The V gene's germline CDR1 is LGHNA and CDR2 YNFKEQ. The CDR3 consists of 15 residues. With 1 base removed from V and 0 bases from J, the gap between germline ends came to 8 bases. The CDR3 sequence is CASSQGWESTDTQYF. CDR3 DNA sequence: TGTGCCAGCAGCCAAGGGTGGGAAAGCACAGATACGCAGTATTTT.

This rearrangement joins TRBV19 to TRBJ2-3; 15 bases are a match to TRBD2. V shed 5 bases and J 7 bases; nucleotides not matched to a gene: 10. Germline V lookup: CDR1 LNHDA, CDR2 SQIVND (reference sequence). The CDR3 is made up of 17 amino acids. The CDR3 sequence is CASSLGLAGGTTNTQYF. CDR3 coding DNA: TGTGCCAGTAGTCTGGGACTAGCGGGGGGTACAACAAATACGCAGTATTTT. The full variable domain, completed using reference TRBV19 and TRBJ2-3, is DGGITQSPKYLFRKEGQNVTLSCEQNLNHDAMYWYRQDPGQGLRLIYYSQIVNDFQKGDIAEGYSVSREKKESFPLTVTSAQKNPTAFYLCASSLGLAGGTTNTQYFGPGTRLTVL.

J is TRBJ1-2 and V is TRBV6-1, with D possibly matching TRBD1 (6 bases). Trimming cost V 2 bases and J 0 bases, with 22 bases left between them. CDR3 length: 19 amino acids. The germline V gene has CDR1 MNHNS and CDR2 SASEGT. The CDR3 DNA sequence: TGTGCCAGCAGTGAAACGACTGGGGGGCGGCCCATCTCTAACTATGGCTACACCTTC. Translated: CASSETTGGRPISNYGYTF.

CDR3 in amino acids: CALTMRGLPEYSNQPQHF. The CDR3, as DNA: TGTGCCCTAACAATGCGGGGCCTCCCAGAATATAGCAATCAGCCCCAGCATTTT. The rearrangement joins TRBV27 to TRBJ1-5, with D maybe TRBD1 (5 bases). Trimming left V 11 bases short and J 0 bases short, with 26 bases between. Germline values: CDR1 MNHEY, CDR2 SMNVEV (reference sequence). The CDR3 contains 18 residues.

The chain combines TRBV5-5 with TRBJ2-1; maybe TRBD1 (6 bases). CDR1 is SGHKS and CDR2 is YYEKEE in the germline V gene (reference sequence). V shed 2 bases and J shed 7 bases, with 19 bases lying between them. This CDR3 region has 16 residues. The DNA for the CDR3 is TGTGCCAGCAGCTTATGGACAGCCTCTAGGATTAATGAGCAGTTCTTC. This sequence encodes CASSLWTASRINEQFF. The whole variable domain, filled in from reference TRBV5-5 and TRBJ2-1, reads DAGVTQSPTHLIKTRGQQVTLRCSPISGHKSVSWYQQVLGQGPQFIFQYYEKEERGRGNFPDRFSARQFPNYSSELNVNALLLGDSALYLCASSLWTASRINEQFFGPGTRLTVL.

This clone was counted only a few times. The chain is built from TRBV9 and TRBJ2-2; D gene unclear. The V end was cut by 1 base, the J end by 4 bases, with 11 bases between. CDR1 and CDR2 from the germline V gene are SGDLS and YYNGEE. The CDR3 consists of 15 residues. The CDR3: CASSVNPPGTGELFF. For the CDR3, the DNA is TGTGCCAGCAGCGTAAACCCCCCCGGCACCGGGGAGCTGTTTTTT.

This clone was detected only a few times. The V gene is TRBV18, the J gene TRBJ1-1, with a tentative D call TRBD1 (5 bases). This CDR3 region has 17 residues. V shed 0 bases and J shed 0 bases, with 14 bases lying between them. CDR1 and CDR2 from the germline V gene are KGHSH and LQKENI. CDR3 nucleotide sequence: TGTGCCAGCTCACCACCTGGAGGGGACGGGTTGAACACTGAAGCTTTCTTT. Protein sequence: CASSPPGGDGLNTEAFF.

Comment on this clone: At one end the junction does not follow the germline gene, possibly because of a read error. This chain connects TRBV28 to TRBJ1-2, with 7 nucleotides matching TRBD1. This CDR3 is built from 13 residues. From germline, CDR1 is MDHEN and CDR2 SYDVKM. In nucleotides, the CDR3 is TGTGCCGTCACCCCAGTTGAGGGGGCGCCTGGTTCCTTC. Protein sequence: CAVTPVEGAPGSF.

The chain combines TRBV6-5 with TRBJ1-3; TRBD1 aligns across 8 bases. V was pared by 2 bases and J by 10 bases, with 10 bases of the junction left unmatched. Germline CDR1 and CDR2: MNHEY and SVGAGI. The CDR3 has 15 residues. The chain's CDR3 is CASSYRATGGRTIYF. The CDR3 DNA is TGTGCCAGCAGTTACAGAGCCACAGGGGGAAGGACCATATATTTT.

The chain is built from TRBV7-3 and TRBJ2-2, with D perhaps TRBD2 (6 bases). The CDR3 covers 15 residues. Germline CDR1 SGHTA, CDR2 FQGTGA. V was cut by 4 bases and J by 2 bases, with 11 bases left in between. Written as DNA, the CDR3 is TGTGCCAGCAGCTCGTCTAGCGCCAACACCGGGGAGCTGTTTTTT. Its translation: CASSSSSANTGELFF.

This clone has a handful of counts. The chain is built from TRBV5-1 and TRBJ2-3, with 7 bases lining up with TRBD1. Trimming took 0 bases from V and 5 from J; bases not matched to a gene: 6. Germline assignment: CDR1 SGHRS and CDR2 YFSETQ. The CDR3 runs 15 residues. This CDR3 is CASSLGQQGVDTQYF. As DNA, the CDR3 is TGCGCCAGCAGCTTGGGACAGCAGGGGGTAGATACGCAGTATTTT.

The gene calls are TRBV5-1 and TRBJ2-5; 8 nucleotides line up with TRBD1. The CDR3 extends over 14 amino acids. Germline V CDR1 and CDR2: SGHRS, YFSETQ. V lost 2 bases to trimming and J lost 4 bases; unmatched junction nucleotides: 4. The CDR3 spells CASSLLTGGETQYF. DNA for the CDR3: TGCGCCAGCAGCTTACTTACAGGGGGAGAGACCCAGTACTTC.

This clone was recorded once. The chain recombines TRBV9 with TRBJ1-4; D uncertain. The CDR3 totals 15 residues. Trimming removed 0 bases from V and 0 bases from J, with 6 bases in between. CDR1 and CDR2 (germline): SGDLS, YYNGEE. The CDR3 nucleotides are TGTGCCAGCAGCGTAGCGGGGACAACTAATGAAAAACTGTTTTTT. This gives the protein CASSVAGTTNEKLFF.

V usage is TRBV21-1 and J usage is TRBJ1-6. TRBV21-1 is tagged as a pseudogene. The CDR3 extends over 15 amino acids. The chain's CDR3 is CASRKTRGVNSPLHF. Written as DNA, the CDR3 is TGTGCCAGCAGGAAAACGCGGGGAGTGAATTCACCCCTCCACTTT.

This chain uses TRBV13 with TRBJ2-7; 8 bases agree with TRBD1. This CDR3 has 13 residues. Looked up from germline, CDR1 is PRHDT and CDR2 is FYEKMQ (reference sequence). V lost 4 bases to trimming and J lost 4 bases; unmatched junction nucleotides: 3. Here the CDR3 reads CASSSGQEYEQYF. In DNA, the CDR3 is TGTGCCAGCAGCTCGGGACAGGAATACGAGCAGTACTTC.

The chain has TRBV11-1 and TRBJ2-2; perhaps TRBD1 as D (5 bases). Germline V gives CDR1 SGHAT, CDR2 FQDESV (reference sequence). CDR3 size: 16 residues. Trimming took 4 bases from V and 5 from J, leaving 17 bases between them. CDR3: CASSSAFTGLTGELFF. CDR3 sequence (DNA): TGTGCCAGCAGCTCCGCTTTTACAGGCCTTACCGGGGAGCTGTTTTTT.